Here is one TCR beta chain with its context. Antigen: not known. This entry belongs to a study of OX40 agonist ivuxolimab in advanced cancers. The length of the CDR3 is 14 residues. Per the germline V gene, CDR1 is SNHLY and CDR2 is FYNNEI. Study-wide findings and caveats: Clones of CD4+ and CD8+ blood T cells grew by week 6 at doses of 0.1 to 3.0 mg/kg.

If patients had autoimmune disease history or systemic immunosuppression, they were excluded. The data were produced by immunoSEQ multiplex PCR, yet TCRdb's version contains in-frame clones alone and is incomplete. The profile shows some 68,000 clones, over 70% of them singletons. The J gene is TRBJ2-5, the V gene TRBV2, with 8 bases matching TRBD1. The DNA matches TRBJ2-7 better at its end, which makes the J call doubtful. This receptor was obtained from an adult with an advanced solid tumor such as melanoma, head and neck, liver or kidney cancer. The sample was CD4+ or CD8+ T cells sorted from blood, taken in a trial of the OX40 agonist ivuxolimab. The CDR3 loop reads CASRSSGGWGEQYF. The CDR3 coding sequence is TGTGCCAGCAGGTCCTCAGGGGGCTGGGGCGAGCAGTACTTC.